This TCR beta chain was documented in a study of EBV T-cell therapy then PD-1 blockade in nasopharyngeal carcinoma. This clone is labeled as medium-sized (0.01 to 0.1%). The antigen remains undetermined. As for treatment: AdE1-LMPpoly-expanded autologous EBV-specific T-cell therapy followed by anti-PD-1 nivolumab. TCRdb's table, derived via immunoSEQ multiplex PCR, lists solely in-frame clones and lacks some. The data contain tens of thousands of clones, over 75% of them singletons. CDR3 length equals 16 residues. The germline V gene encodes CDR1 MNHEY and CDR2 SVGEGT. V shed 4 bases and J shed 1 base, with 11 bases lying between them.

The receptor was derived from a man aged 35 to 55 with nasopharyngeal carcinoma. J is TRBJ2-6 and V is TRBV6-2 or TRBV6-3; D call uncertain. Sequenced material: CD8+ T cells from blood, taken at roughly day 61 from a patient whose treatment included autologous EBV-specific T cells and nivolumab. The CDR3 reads CASSSADGSGANVLTF. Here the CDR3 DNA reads TGTGCCAGCAGTTCCGCGGACGGGTCTGGGGCCAACGTCCTGACTTTC.